These 17 T cell receptor beta chains originate from one sample sequenced in a study of blood T cell repertoires in COVID-19. Some clones are missing from TCRdb's copy, which holds only in-frame ones; the method was immunoSEQ multiplex PCR. The sample carries more than 80,000 clones, about 86% recorded once. Sample: peripheral blood. These receptors were taken from a man older than 75 with acute or convalescent COVID-19.

This chain uses TRBV4-2 with TRBJ1-2; no firm D call. In germline, CDR1 is LGHNA, CDR2 YNFKEQ. This CDR3 is 12 amino acids long. Trimming pared 0 bases from V and 6 bases from J, leaving 5 bases between. The DNA for the CDR3 is TGTGCCAGCAGCCAAGAGAGGGATGGCTACACCTTC. Amino acids: CASSQERDGYTF.

The rearrangement joins TRBV3-1 (or the pseudogene TRBV3-2) to TRBJ1-1, with TRBD1 as a possible D gene (6 bases). This CDR3 spans 14 amino acids. Trimming shortened V by 2 bases and J by 7 bases, and 14 bases separated the two germline ends. Germline values: CDR1 LGHDT, CDR2 YNNKEL (reference sequence). CDR3 loop: CASSQYREGNEAFF. CDR3 DNA sequence: TGTGCCAGCAGCCAATACAGGGAGGGGAATGAAGCTTTCTTT.

The chain links TRBV18 to TRBJ2-5; 10 bases agree with TRBD1. V was pared by 4 bases and J by 5 bases, with 13 bases of the junction left unmatched. The germline V gene has CDR1 KGHSH and CDR2 LQKENI. CDR3 length: 17 residues. CDR3 bases: TGTGCCAGCTCACGTGGACGCGGGACAGGGGTATCGGAGACCCAGTACTTC. This sequence encodes CASSRGRGTGVSETQYF.

The V call is TRBV6-5, the J call TRBJ2-1; D is possibly TRBD2 (5 bases). Germline V gene sequence: CDR1 MNHEY, CDR2 SVGAGI. This CDR3 region has 12 residues. V was trimmed by 5 bases and J by 6 bases, leaving 8 bases between them. Here the CDR3 reads CASSTSSNEQFF. CDR3 sequence (DNA): TGTGCCAGCAGTACTAGTTCCAATGAGCAGTTCTTC.

The chain is built from TRBV5-5 and TRBJ2-7; TRBD2 aligns across 16 bases. V shed 4 bases and J 2 bases; nucleotides not matched to a gene: 0. Germline V gene lookup returns CDR1 SGHKS and CDR2 YYEKEE (reference sequence). The CDR3 totals 15 residues. The CDR3 reads CASSGTSGRAYEQYF. For the CDR3, the DNA is TGTGCCAGCAGCGGGACTAGCGGGAGGGCCTACGAGCAGTACTTC. Full variable domain (outside the CDR3, taken from reference TRBV5-5 and TRBJ2-7): DAGVTQSPTHLIKTRGQQVTLRCSPISGHKSVSWYQQVLGQGPQFIFQYYEKEERGRGNFPDRFSARQFPNYSSELNVNALLLGDSALYLCASSGTSGRAYEQYFGPGTRLTVT.

The chain combines TRBV9 with TRBJ2-1; 11 nucleotides align to TRBD2. CDR3 length: 16 amino acids. The J segment lost 7 bases and the V segment lost 4 bases, leaving 10 bases of the junction unmatched. The germline CDR1 and CDR2 sequences are SGDLS and YYNGEE. The CDR3 loop is CASSFRVLAGVNEQFF. CDR3 in DNA: TGTGCCAGCAGCTTCAGGGTACTAGCGGGAGTAAATGAGCAGTTCTTC.

The chain joins TRBV18 to TRBJ2-1; maybe TRBD1 (6 bases). The CDR3 totals 16 residues. Germline V gene sequence: CDR1 KGHSH, CDR2 LQKENI. V dropped 1 base and J dropped 6 bases, with 16 bases sitting between them. The CDR3 DNA is TGTGCCAGCTCACCACTGGGGGCCCCCCTCACCAATGAGCAGTTCTTC. It codes for CASSPLGAPLTNEQFF.

The rearrangement uses TRBV10-3 and TRBJ1-2; no reliable D call. From germline, CDR1 is ENHRY and CDR2 SYGVKD. The CDR3 runs 13 residues. The V end lost 3 bases, the J end lost 3 bases, and 8 bases lay between the germline ends. For the CDR3, the DNA is TGTGCCATCAGTGATGGCGGGGACTATGGCTACACCTTC. This sequence encodes CAISDGGDYGYTF.

The CDR3 DNA reads TGTGCCAGCACTAATCGGGGGACAGGGGGGATCAATCAGCCCCAGCATTTT. Amino acid sequence: CASTNRGTGGINQPQHF. The genes are TRBV18 and TRBJ1-5, with TRBD1 matching 11 bases. V trimming: 8 bases; J trimming: 3 bases; junction bases outside the gene matches: 12. The CDR3 totals 17 residues. Germline-derived CDR1 and CDR2 are KGHSH and LQKENI.

The chain couples TRBV6-2 or TRBV6-3 to TRBJ2-5; TRBD2 agrees at 15 bases. Trimming at V came to 5 bases and at J to 2 bases, leaving 6 bases not matched to a gene. Germline V gene data show CDR1 as MNHEY and CDR2 as SVGEGT. The CDR3 consists of 17 residues. CDR3 protein: CASSGTSGRPDQETQYF. The CDR3 DNA sequence: TGTGCCAGCAGTGGGACTAGCGGGAGGCCTGATCAAGAGACCCAGTACTTC.

The V call is TRBV6-4, the J call TRBJ2-1; 7 positions match TRBD2. Germline V gives CDR1 MRHNA, CDR2 SNTAGT. With 4 bases clipped from V and 6 bases from J, the junction kept 9 bases outside the gene matches. CDR3 size: 15 residues. CDR3 region: CASSGGLAVPNEQFF. The DNA of the CDR3 is TGTGCCAGCAGTGGGGGTCTAGCGGTACCCAATGAGCAGTTCTTC.

This clone was seen a single time. The limits of the CDR3 on the DNA are not certain, so only TCRdb's listed CDR3 is given. The rearrangement links TRBV28 to TRBJ2-1; the table calls TRBD2, which could not be checked here. The CDR3 is 12 amino acids in total, end residues counted. The germline V gene has CDR1 MDHEN and CDR2 SYDVKM. CDR3 sequence: CASSTSVYEQFF.

The rearrangement uses TRBV30 and TRBJ2-7; 11 bases align to TRBD1. Germline V gene lookup returns CDR1 GTSNPN and CDR2 SVGIG (reference sequence). After removal of 6 bases from V and 7 bases from J, the junction contained 5 bases not matched to a gene. The CDR3 has 12 residues. The CDR3 DNA follows: TGTGCCTGCTCCGGGACAGGGGGAGAGCAGTACTTC. Residues: CACSGTGGEQYF. The whole variable domain, filled in from reference TRBV30 and TRBJ2-7, reads SQTIHQWPATLVQPVGSPLSLECTVEGTSNPNLYWYRQAAGRGLQLLFYSVGIGQISSEVPQNLSASRPQDRQFILSSKKLLLSDSGFYLCACSGTGGEQYFGPGTRLTVT.

The chain recombines TRBV4-3 with TRBJ2-7; TRBD2 agrees at 8 bases. There are 16 residues in the CDR3. CDR1 and CDR2 (germline): LGHNA, YSLEER. V was clipped by 0 bases and J by 4 bases; unmatched bases: 8. For the CDR3, the DNA is TGCGCCAGCAGCCAAGATGTGCTGACTAGCGCGTACGAGCAGTACTTC. It specifies CASSQDVLTSAYEQYF.

Remarks on this clone: The sample carries other DNA sequences with the same CDR3. This sequence joins TRBV19 and TRBJ2-4, with 9 bases matching TRBD2. With V trimmed by 5 bases and J by 9 bases, 11 bases remained unmatched. Germline loops: CDR1 LNHDA, CDR2 SQIVND (reference sequence). CDR3 size: 15 residues. The DNA for the CDR3 is TGTGCCAGTAGTCTGGCTAGCGGGGTGAGAGGCATTCAGTACTTC. Translating gives CASSLASGVRGIQYF.

The V call is TRBV28, the J call TRBJ2-2, with D tentatively TRBD2 (5 bases). Germline V gives CDR1 MDHEN, CDR2 SYDVKM. Trimming shortened V by 3 bases and J by 4 bases, and 9 bases separated the two germline ends. This CDR3 has 14 residues. CDR3 nucleotide sequence: TGTGCCAGCAGTTTTGTTGCGGGCACCGGGGAGCTGTTTTTT. Protein product: CASSFVAGTGELFF.

The chain carries TRBV24-1 and TRBJ2-1; D is perhaps TRBD2 (6 bases). The CDR3 has 16 amino acids. Germline CDR1 is KGHDR and CDR2 is SFDVKD. V lost 5 bases and J lost 7, with 20 bases in between. The CDR3 is CATSGGVRGDMNEQFF. DNA of the CDR3: TGTGCCACCAGTGGGGGGGTAAGGGGTGATATGAATGAGCAGTTCTTC.